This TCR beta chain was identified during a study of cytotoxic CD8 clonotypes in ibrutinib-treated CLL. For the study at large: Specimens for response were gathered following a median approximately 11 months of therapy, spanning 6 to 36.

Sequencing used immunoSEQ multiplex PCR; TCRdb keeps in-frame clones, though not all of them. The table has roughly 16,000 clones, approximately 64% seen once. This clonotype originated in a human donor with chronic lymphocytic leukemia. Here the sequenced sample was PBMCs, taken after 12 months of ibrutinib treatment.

For the CDR3, the DNA is TGCAGCGTTGCCAGGGATCCCAATCAGCCCCAGCATTTT. Translation gives CSVARDPNQPQHF. The chain is built from TRBV29-1 and TRBJ1-5, with D tentatively TRBD1 (5 bases). The CDR3 length is 13 residues. The V gene lost 4 bases and the J gene lost 3 bases, with 10 bases spanning the gap. Germline assignment: CDR1 SQVTM and CDR2 ANQGSEA.